This T cell receptor (beta chain) emerged from a study of T cells in Graves' hyperthyroidism and ophthalmopathy. Germline-derived CDR1 and CDR2 are LGHDT and YNNKEL (reference sequence). The CDR3 totals 11 residues. Trimming cost V 8 bases and J 7 bases, with 9 bases left between them. This clonotype was seen a few times. Around 10 ml fresh peripheral blood yielded the PBMCs. Researchers amplified the TCR beta CDR3 regions from RNA transcripts. HTBI primers were the set used in a first-round RT-PCR of the TCR CDR3. TCRdb called the multiplex PCR reads again in MiXCR, with one record for every CDR3 protein. The sample shows 490,000 or so distinct CDR3 sequences, roughly 23% of them seen only once.

J is TRBJ2-1 and V is TRBV3-1; D is possibly TRBD2 (5 bases). This TCR was recovered from a woman in her 70s with Graves' ophthalmopathy. Material for sequencing was blood. CDR3 DNA: TGTGCCAGCGCGGGTCCAAATGAGCAGTTCTTC. It codes for CASAGPNEQFF.